What follows describes a single TCR beta chain. V lost 5 bases and J lost 3; bases outside the gene matches: 3. Germline CDR1 LNHDA, CDR2 SQIVND (reference sequence). The length of the CDR3 is 14 residues. The data were taken from a study of blood T cell repertoires in COVID-19. Study background: COVID-19 samples from acute and convalescent phases originated in the United States, Italy and Spain.

The repertoire was sequenced with immunoSEQ multiplex PCR; TCRdb's copy has only in-frame clones and lacks some. The table includes about 290,000 clones, around four fifths detected once. The chain has TRBV19 and TRBJ1-1, with 10 positions matching TRBD1. Sequences were obtained from peripheral blood. The TCR sequence derives from a woman between 45 and 60 years old with active or convalescent COVID-19. The CDR3 DNA reads TGTGCCAGTAGTTGGGGACAGGGGTACACTGAAGCTTTCTTT. As protein: CASSWGQGYTEAFF. Full variable domain (outside the CDR3, taken from reference TRBV19 and TRBJ1-1): DGGITQSPKYLFRKEGQNVTLSCEQNLNHDAMYWYRQDPGQGLRLIYYSQIVNDFQKGDIAEGYSVSREKKESFPLTVTSAQKNPTAFYLCASSWGQGYTEAFFGQGTRLTVV.